The 17 T cell receptor beta chains listed next were all sequenced from one sample in a study of blood T cell repertoires in COVID-19. Generated by immunoSEQ multiplex PCR, the TCRdb table keeps only in-frame clones and is missing some. The sample lists 130,000 to 150,000 clones, roughly three quarters seen once, with 1.9% in the top ten. Sequencing was done on a sample of peripheral blood. These receptors were taken from a woman aged 55 to 70 with acute or convalescent COVID-19.

The chain uses TRBV5-1 and TRBJ2-1; TRBD1 agrees at 9 bases. This CDR3 region has 15 residues. Unmatched junction bases numbered 6, after V lost 4 bases and J lost 4 bases. Germline CDR1 and CDR2: SGHRS and YFSETQ. The DNA of the CDR3 is TGCGCCAGCAGCGCCTCCGGGACAGGGTACAATGAGCAGTTCTTC. This encodes CASSASGTGYNEQFF.

At least ten counts were recorded for this clone. The chain recombines TRBV30 with TRBJ2-7; maybe TRBD1 (5 bases). The CDR3 is 12 residues long. CDR1 and CDR2 (germline): GTSNPN, SVGIG (reference sequence). CDR3 DNA: TGTGCGTCCCAGCAGGGTGGGTACGAGCAGTACTTC. Translating it yields CASQQGGYEQYF.

This rearrangement joins TRBV2 to TRBJ2-3, with 8 bases that match TRBD1. Germline loops: CDR1 SNHLY, CDR2 FYNNEI. J was trimmed by 0 bases and V by 2 bases; bases with no gene match: 10. The CDR3 is 18 amino acids. The CDR3 is CASSEIGTGGTSTDTQYF. The CDR3 region has the DNA TGTGCCAGCAGTGAAATCGGGACAGGCGGCACTAGCACAGATACGCAGTATTTT.

Turning to this clone: In the same sample, other DNA sequences code for this CDR3. J is TRBJ2-5 and V is TRBV5-1; 8 bases fit TRBD2. The CDR3 runs 13 residues. Germline V gene lookup returns CDR1 SGHRS and CDR2 YFSETQ. J gave up 3 bases and V 8 bases, and 6 bases lay outside the gene matches. The CDR3 is CASSGAGEETQYF. CDR3 bases: TGCGCCAGTAGCGGAGCGGGAGAAGAGACCCAGTACTTC. Complete variable domain (other parts from reference TRBV5-1 and TRBJ2-5): KAGVTQTPRYLIKTRGQQVTLSCSPISGHRSVSWYQQTPGQGLQFLFEYFSETQRNKGNFPGRFSGRQFSNSRSEMNVSTLELGDSALYLCASSGAGEETQYFGPGTRLLVL.

This clone appeared once. The rearrangement uses TRBV5-5 and TRBJ2-7, with 10 nucleotides matching TRBD2. The CDR3 runs to 15 residues. The V gene's germline CDR1 is SGHKS and CDR2 YYEKEE (reference sequence). The trim removed 5 bases at V and 4 bases at J, leaving 9 bases unmatched. CDR3 in DNA: TGTGCCAGCAGTTATGCTAGCGGGAGAATGTACGAGCAGTACTTC. Protein sequence: CASSYASGRMYEQYF.

This chain links TRBV5-1 with TRBJ2-5, with D possibly matching TRBD2 (6 bases). The V gene's germline CDR1 is SGHRS and CDR2 YFSETQ. CDR3 length: 14 amino acids. V shed 2 bases and J shed 8 bases, with 16 bases lying between them. CDR3 residues: CASSFGTPRETQYF. The DNA for the CDR3 is TGCGCCAGCAGCTTTGGGACTCCAAGAGAAACCCAGTACTTC. The entire variable domain, with the rest obtained from reference TRBV5-1 and TRBJ2-5, is as follows: KAGVTQTPRYLIKTRGQQVTLSCSPISGHRSVSWYQQTPGQGLQFLFEYFSETQRNKGNFPGRFSGRQFSNSRSEMNVSTLELGDSALYLCASSFGTPRETQYFGPGTRLLVL.

The J gene is TRBJ2-7, the V gene TRBV28; TRBD2 aligns across 8 bases. Germline V lookup: CDR1 MDHEN, CDR2 SYDVKM. The junction had 21 bases not matched to a gene; V was cut back by 1 base and J by 7 bases. The CDR3 loop spans 19 amino acids. The CDR3 sequence: CASSLSPNLPGLVPREQYF. Written as DNA, the CDR3 is TGTGCCAGCAGTTTATCTCCCAACCTCCCGGGACTAGTCCCTCGGGAGCAGTACTTC.

The V gene is TRBV5-1, the J gene TRBJ2-5, with D possibly matching TRBD2 (5 bases). Trimming left V 4 bases short and J 1 base short, with 11 bases between. Per the germline V gene, CDR1 is SGHRS and CDR2 is YFSETQ. The CDR3 covers 14 residues. The CDR3 coding sequence is TGCGCCAGCAGCGCAGGACTGACCCAAGAGACCCAGTACTTC. It encodes CASSAGLTQETQYF.

V and J are TRBV19 and TRBJ2-1, with TRBD2 identical over 9 bases. CDR3 size: 19 residues. The trim removed 4 bases at V and 0 bases at J, leaving 13 bases unmatched. The germline V gene encodes CDR1 LNHDA and CDR2 SQIVND (reference sequence). In DNA form, the CDR3 reads TGTGCCAGTAGTAATGGGCGTCTAGCGGGAACGACCTCCTACAATGAGCAGTTCTTC. Amino acids: CASSNGRLAGTTSYNEQFF.

V and J are TRBV18 and TRBJ1-1; D possibly corresponds to TRBD1 (5 bases). V gave up 3 bases and J gave up 0 bases, with 14 bases separating them. Germline assignment: CDR1 KGHSH and CDR2 LQKENI. This CDR3 is built from 16 residues. The CDR3 here is CASSPRGRAMNTEAFF. CDR3 DNA: TGTGCCAGCTCACCTCGAGGCAGGGCGATGAACACTGAAGCTTTCTTT.

This clone is a singleton in its sample. The chain links TRBV20-1 to TRBJ2-1, with 13 bases identical to TRBD2. CDR3 size: 16 residues. With 3 bases clipped from V and 0 bases from J, the junction kept 2 bases outside the gene matches. In germline, CDR1 is DFQATT, CDR2 SNEGSKA (reference sequence). The CDR3 region is CSASWTSGSSYNEQFF. CDR3 DNA sequence: TGCAGTGCTAGTTGGACTAGCGGGAGCTCCTACAATGAGCAGTTCTTC.

The chain is built from TRBV20-1 and TRBJ1-5; D is undetermined. The V end was cut by 3 bases, the J end by 0 bases, with 12 bases between. Germline V CDR1 and CDR2: DFQATT, SNEGSKA (reference sequence). The CDR3 consists of 15 residues. For the CDR3, the DNA is TGCAGTGCTAGTTATTCCGTAAATAGCAATCAGCCCCAGCATTTT. Protein sequence: CSASYSVNSNQPQHF.

The V call is TRBV5-1, the J call TRBJ1-3; TRBD1 matches at 7 bases. The germline gives CDR1 SGHRS, CDR2 YFSETQ. J was trimmed by 0 bases and V by 4 bases; bases with no gene match: 1. This CDR3 has 14 residues. The CDR3 loop reads CASSGDSSGNTIYF. In DNA form, the CDR3 reads TGCGCCAGCAGCGGGGACAGCTCTGGAAACACCATATATTTT.

This clone was observed many times. The rearrangement links TRBV27 to TRBJ2-1; D perhaps matches TRBD2 (5 bases). The V end was cut by 4 bases, the J end by 5 bases, with 9 bases between. Germline V lookup: CDR1 MNHEY, CDR2 SMNVEV (reference sequence). The CDR3 is 13 residues long. As DNA, the CDR3 is TGTGCCAGCAGTTATAGCGATAACAATGAGCAGTTCTTC. Translated: CASSYSDNNEQFF.

This CDR3 reads CASSSFSSGQGNEQYF. The CDR3 region has the DNA TGTGCCAGCAGCTCCTTTTCCTCGGGACAGGGGAACGAGCAGTACTTC. V is TRBV11-2 and J is TRBJ2-7; TRBD1 aligns across 10 bases. Trimming at V came to 4 bases and at J to 5 bases, leaving 11 bases not matched to a gene. Germline V CDR1 and CDR2: SGHAT, FQNNGV. The CDR3 runs to 16 residues.

This clone came up a few times. CDR3 loop: CASSQKGHTPYEQYF. The CDR3 nucleotides are TGTGCCAGCAGCCAAAAAGGACATACCCCCTACGAGCAGTACTTC. The chain recombines TRBV3-1 (or the pseudogene TRBV3-2) with TRBJ2-7; a weak D match, TRBD1 (5 bases). CDR3 length: 15 amino acids. V dropped 2 bases and J dropped 2 bases, with 13 bases sitting between them. Germline loops: CDR1 LGHDT, CDR2 YNNKEL (reference sequence).

Comment on this clone: At one end the junction does not follow the germline gene, possibly because of a read error. The rearrangement uses TRBV2 and TRBJ2-3; D might be TRBD2 (6 bases). The length of the CDR3 is 16 residues. Germline V gives CDR1 SNHLY, CDR2 FYNNEI. CDR3 coding DNA: TGTGCCAGCAGCGAAGATCGGACGGGGGTGGGGGATACGCAGTATTTT. This codes for CASSEDRTGVGDTQYF.